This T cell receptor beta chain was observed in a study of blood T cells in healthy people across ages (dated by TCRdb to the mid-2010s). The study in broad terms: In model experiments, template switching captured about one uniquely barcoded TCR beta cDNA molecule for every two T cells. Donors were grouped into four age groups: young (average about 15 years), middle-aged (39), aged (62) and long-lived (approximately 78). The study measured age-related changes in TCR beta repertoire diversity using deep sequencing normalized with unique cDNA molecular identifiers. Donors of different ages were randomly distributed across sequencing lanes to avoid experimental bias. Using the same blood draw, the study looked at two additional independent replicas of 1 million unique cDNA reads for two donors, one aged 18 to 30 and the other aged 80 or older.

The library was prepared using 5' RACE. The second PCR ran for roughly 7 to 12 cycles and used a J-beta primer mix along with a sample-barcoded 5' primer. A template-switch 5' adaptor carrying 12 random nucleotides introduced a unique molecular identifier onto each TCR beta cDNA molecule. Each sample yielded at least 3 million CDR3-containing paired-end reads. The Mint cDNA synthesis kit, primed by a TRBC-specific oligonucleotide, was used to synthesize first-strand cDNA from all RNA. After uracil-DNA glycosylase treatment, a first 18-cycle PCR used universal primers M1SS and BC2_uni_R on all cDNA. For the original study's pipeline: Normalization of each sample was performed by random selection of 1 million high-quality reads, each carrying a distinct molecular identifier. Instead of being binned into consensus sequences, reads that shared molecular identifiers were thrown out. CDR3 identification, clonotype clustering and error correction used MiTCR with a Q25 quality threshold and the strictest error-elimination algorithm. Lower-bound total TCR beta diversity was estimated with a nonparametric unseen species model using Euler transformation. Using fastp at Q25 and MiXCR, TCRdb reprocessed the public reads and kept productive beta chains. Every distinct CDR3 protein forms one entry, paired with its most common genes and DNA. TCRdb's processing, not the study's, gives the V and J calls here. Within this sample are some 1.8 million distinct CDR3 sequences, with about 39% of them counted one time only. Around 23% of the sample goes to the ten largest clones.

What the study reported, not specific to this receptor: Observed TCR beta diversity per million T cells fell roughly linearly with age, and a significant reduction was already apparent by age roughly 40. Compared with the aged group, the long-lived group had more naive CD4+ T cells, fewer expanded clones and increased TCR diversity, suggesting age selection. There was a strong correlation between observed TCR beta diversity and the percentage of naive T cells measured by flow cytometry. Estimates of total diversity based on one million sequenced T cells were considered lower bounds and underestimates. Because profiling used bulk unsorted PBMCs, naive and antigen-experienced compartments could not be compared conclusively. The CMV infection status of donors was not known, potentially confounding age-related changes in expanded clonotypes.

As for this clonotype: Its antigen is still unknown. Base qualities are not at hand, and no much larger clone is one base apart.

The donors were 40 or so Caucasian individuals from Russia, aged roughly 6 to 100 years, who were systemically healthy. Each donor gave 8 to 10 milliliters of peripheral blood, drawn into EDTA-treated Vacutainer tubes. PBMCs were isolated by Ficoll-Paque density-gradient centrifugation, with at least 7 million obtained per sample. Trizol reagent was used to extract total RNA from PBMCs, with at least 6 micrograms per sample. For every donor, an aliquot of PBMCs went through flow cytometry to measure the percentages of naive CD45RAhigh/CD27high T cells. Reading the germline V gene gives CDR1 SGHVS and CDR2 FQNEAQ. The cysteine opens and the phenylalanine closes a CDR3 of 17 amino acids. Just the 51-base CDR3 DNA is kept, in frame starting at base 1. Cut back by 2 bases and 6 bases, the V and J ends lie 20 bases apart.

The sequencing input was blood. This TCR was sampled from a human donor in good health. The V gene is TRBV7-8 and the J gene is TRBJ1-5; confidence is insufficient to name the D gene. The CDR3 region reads CASSLRSLDGWGQPQHF. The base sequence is TGTGCCAGCAGCTTACGTTCGCTGGACGGGTGGGGTCAGCCCCAGCATTTT.